A selection of T cell receptor beta chains follows, all from one sample in a study of identifying expanded T cells in peripheral blood. Libraries were prepared by immunoSEQ multiplex PCR; TCRdb keeps only in-frame clonotypes and omits some of them. The table has approximately 90,000 clones, 70% to 90% seen once. Sequencing used blood. These receptors all stem from a person between 18 and 69 years old in good health. The CDR3 runs from the conserved cysteine through the conserved F or W.

len	v_gene	CDR3aa
12	TRBV29-1	CSGRQGADTQYF
16	TRBV27	CASKNQPKSTNEKLFF
15	TRBV7-2	CASSLDWGTYNEQFF
14	TRBV10-2	CASTKGGAYNEQFF
14	TRBV6-4	CASSAGTDTGELFF
15	TRBV6-6	CASSYSGGPNTEAFF
19	TRBV2	CASNVHRTVVGSGGNTIYF
12	TRBV25-1	CASCDSVDIQYF
13	TRBV30	CAWSVQMTDTQYF
14	TRBV18	CASSPGAAPDTQYF
13	TRBV10-3	CAISERENYGYTF